These 14 T cell receptor beta chains share one sample of origin, sequenced in a study of T cells in tuberculosis. This table comes from immunoSEQ multiplex PCR, and its TCRdb copy is limited to in-frame clones, with some not included. The table shows 30,000 to 35,000 clones, with approximately 91% occurring only once. The sample comprised PBMCs. The receptors derive from a donor aged 10 to 29 with latent tuberculosis or without tuberculosis infection.

The rearrangement uses TRBV14 and TRBJ2-1; D unclear. The CDR3 covers 16 residues. V was pared by 0 bases and J by 4 bases, with 13 bases between. The germline V gene has CDR1 SGHDN and CDR2 FVKESK. As DNA, the CDR3 is TGTGCCAGCAGCCAAGATCACTTAAAATGGTACAATGAGCAGTTCTTC. This translates into CASSQDHLKWYNEQFF.

The chain carries TRBV19 and TRBJ2-7, with 7 bases lining up with TRBD2. V dropped 2 bases and J dropped 0; count of bases not matched to a gene: 4. Germline CDR1 is LNHDA and CDR2 is SQIVND (reference sequence). There are 15 residues in the CDR3. The CDR3 nucleotides are TGTGCCAGTAGTATAAGCGGGGCCGGCTCCTACGAGCAGTACTTC. Translation gives CASSISGAGSYEQYF.

The rearrangement joins TRBV6-1 to TRBJ2-7; D remains ambiguous. The CDR3 is 15 residues long. Trimming pared 2 bases from V and 2 bases from J, leaving 13 bases between. CDR1 and CDR2 (germline): MNHNS, SASEGT. The CDR3 spells CASSETLLKTYEQYF. The CDR3 bases are TGTGCCAGCAGTGAAACCCTACTCAAAACCTACGAGCAGTACTTC.

This chain joins TRBV10-3 and TRBJ2-5; 8 bases map to TRBD2. The CDR3 runs 14 residues. Germline V gene sequence: CDR1 ENHRY, CDR2 SYGVKD. V was pared by 8 bases and J by 5 bases, with 10 bases of the junction left unmatched. CDR3 sequence: CAIRAGDRYETQYF. CDR3 nucleotide sequence: TGTGCCATCCGAGCGGGAGACCGTTATGAGACCCAGTACTTC.

This sequence joins TRBV5-1 and TRBJ2-7, with a possible D match to TRBD2 (6 bases). The CDR3 is made up of 15 amino acids. V was clipped by 1 base and J by 5 bases, with 16 bases between them. CDR1 and CDR2 from the germline V gene are SGHRS and YFSETQ. In nucleotides, the CDR3 is TGCGCCAGCAGCTTGATAGTGGGGGGTTACGACGAGCAGTACTTC. Residues: CASSLIVGGYDEQYF.

This sequence joins TRBV29-1 and TRBJ2-1; the D is unclear. Germline V gene sequence: CDR1 SQVTM, CDR2 ANQGSEA. The CDR3 is made up of 14 amino acids. The V end lost 6 bases, the J end lost 2 bases, and 14 bases lay between the germline ends. The CDR3 region is CSVFRVVPYNEQFF. For the CDR3, the DNA is TGCAGCGTCTTTCGCGTGGTCCCCTACAATGAGCAGTTCTTC.

The V gene is TRBV4-3, the J gene TRBJ2-7; unclear D gene. CDR3 length: 14 amino acids. The germline V and J ends were trimmed by 5 bases and 0 bases, with 11 bases remaining between them. In germline, CDR1 is LGHNA, CDR2 YSLEER. This CDR3 is CASSTGLSSYEQYF. The CDR3 DNA follows: TGCGCCAGCAGCACGGGTCTTTCCTCCTACGAGCAGTACTTC.

This clone has more than one count but fewer than ten. The CDR3 loop is CASRRGTTATYEQYF. The CDR3 nucleotides are TGTGCCAGCAGGAGAGGGACTACCGCCACCTACGAGCAGTACTTC. This rearrangement joins TRBV6-1 to TRBJ2-7; 7 bases are shared with TRBD2. Trimming at V came to 6 bases and at J to 2 bases, leaving 10 bases not matched to a gene. The germline gives CDR1 MNHNS, CDR2 SASEGT. The CDR3 is 15 amino acids.

The chain links TRBV19 to TRBJ2-7, with 7 bases fitting TRBD1. The CDR3 extends over 12 amino acids. J lost 2 bases, V lost 5 bases, and 0 bases had no gene match. Germline V gene lookup returns CDR1 LNHDA and CDR2 SQIVND (reference sequence). CDR3 bases: TGTGCCAGTAGTCAGGGGGCCTACGAGCAGTACTTC. Translated, it gives CASSQGAYEQYF.

CDR3 region: CASSTGQYNEKLFF. CDR3 sequence (DNA): TGTGCCAGTAGTACGGGACAGTATAATGAAAAACTGTTTTTT. This rearrangement joins TRBV19 to TRBJ1-4; 7 positions agree with TRBD1. V was pared by 4 bases and J by 4 bases, with 3 bases of the junction left unmatched. This CDR3 comprises 14 residues. Germline V gene sequence: CDR1 LNHDA, CDR2 SQIVND (reference sequence).

V usage is TRBV5-1 and J usage is TRBJ1-1, with a weak D call TRBD1 (5 bases). The CDR3 is made up of 14 amino acids. V was shortened by 4 bases and J by 5 bases, with 15 bases between the two germline ends. Germline V gives CDR1 SGHRS, CDR2 YFSETQ. CDR3 DNA sequence: TGCGCCAGCAGCAGCTCAGGGATGGGGACTGAAGCTTTCTTT. Its translation: CASSSSGMGTEAFF.

This clone appeared once. The chain is built from TRBV28 and TRBJ2-2; D gene unclear. The V end was cut by 2 bases, the J end by 6 bases, with 19 bases between. The CDR3 length is 17 residues. Germline V gene sequence: CDR1 MDHEN, CDR2 SYDVKM. The CDR3 DNA is TGTGCCAGCAGTTTACTCTGGCCTACTATTGACCCCGGGGAGCTGTTTTTT. Protein: CASSLLWPTIDPGELFF.

The chain recombines TRBV25-1 with TRBJ2-1, with D possibly matching TRBD1 (5 bases). Germline loops: CDR1 MGHDK, CDR2 SYGVNS. The CDR3 spans 12 residues. V was pared by 4 bases and J by 7 bases, with 8 bases between. CDR3 protein: CASSANRNEQFF. The CDR3 DNA is TGTGCCAGCAGTGCCAACAGGAATGAGCAGTTCTTC.

This chain links TRBV7-2 with TRBJ2-5; 10 nucleotides match TRBD1. The V and J ends lost 3 bases and 4 bases, in that order; junction bases with no gene match: 8. The CDR3 has 16 amino acids. Germline V gives CDR1 SGHTA, CDR2 FQGNSA. CDR3 in DNA: TGTGCCAGCAGCTTGAGACAGGGGGCTATCGCAGAGACCCAGTACTTC. Amino acids: CASSLRQGAIAETQYF.